What follows are 25 T cell receptor beta chains derived from one specimen sequenced in a study of memory CD4+ T cells and cytomegalovirus serostatus. Single viable CD3+CD4+CD8-CD45RO+ cells were sorted as the memory CD4+ T cells. Produced via immunoSEQ multiplex PCR; TCRdb's table is partial and in-frame only. Found here are 35,000 to 50,000 clones, over 70% of them singletons; the top ten hold around 0.5%. The specimen was memory CD4+ T cells from blood. These receptors were obtained from an adult in good health and CMV-seronegative.

The chain employs TRBV5-6 and TRBJ2-7; TRBD1 agrees at 9 bases. Germline V lookup: CDR1 SGHDT, CDR2 YYEEEE. This CDR3 comprises 16 residues. The V segment lost 4 bases and the J segment 4 bases; nucleotides outside the gene matches: 12. CDR3 coding DNA: TGTGCCAGCAGCCGAGATGGACAGGGGAAGGGGTACGAGCAGTACTTC. Its translation: CASSRDGQGKGYEQYF.

The gene calls are TRBV6-1 and TRBJ1-2, with TRBD1 matching over 9 bases. This CDR3 spans 18 amino acids. The V and J ends lost 3 bases and 4 bases, in that order; junction bases with no gene match: 15. The germline gives CDR1 MNHNS, CDR2 SASEGT. DNA of the CDR3: TGTGCCAGCAGTGAGACGATACAAGGGACAGGGTATACCTATGGCTACACCTTC. This gives the protein CASSETIQGTGYTYGYTF.

V and J are TRBV4-1 and TRBJ1-5; D remains unclear. Looked up from germline, CDR1 is MGHRA and CDR2 is YSYEKL. The CDR3 is 17 amino acids. V shed 2 bases and J shed 6 bases, with 20 bases lying between them. Written as DNA, the CDR3 is TGCGCCAGCAGCCAATTGGTTACGTCGGGTTCTGGTCAGCCCCAGCATTTT. Its protein is CASSQLVTSGSGQPQHF.

This chain uses TRBV6-5 with TRBJ1-5, with TRBD1 identical over 7 bases. Trimming at V came to 4 bases and at J to 6 bases, leaving 6 bases not matched to a gene. The CDR3 runs 14 residues. Germline V CDR1 and CDR2: MNHEY, SVGAGI. CDR3: CASSWTTGSQPQHF. Written as DNA, the CDR3 is TGTGCCAGCAGTTGGACGACAGGGAGTCAGCCCCAGCATTTT.

The V call is TRBV5-4, the J call TRBJ2-7; 9 bases match TRBD2. The CDR3 covers 15 residues. Per the germline V gene, CDR1 is SGHNT and CDR2 is YYREEE (reference sequence). Trimming at V came to 5 bases and at J to 5 bases, leaving 11 bases not matched to a gene. Written as DNA, the CDR3 is TGTGCCAGCAGAGCTACCGGGACTAGCATTAACGAGCAGTACTTC. Amino acids: CASRATGTSINEQYF.

The chain combines TRBV28 with TRBJ1-5; D may be TRBD1 (5 bases). Germline CDR1 is MDHEN and CDR2 is SYDVKM. This CDR3 comprises 11 residues. V was cut by 6 bases and J by 12 bases, with 12 bases left in between. The CDR3 reads CASRGGRIQHF. The CDR3 coding sequence is TGTGCCAGCAGGGGGGGACGGATCCAGCATTTT.

The rearrangement links TRBV2 to TRBJ2-7; D unresolved. Trimming took 4 bases from V and 4 from J, leaving 11 bases between them. Germline loops: CDR1 SNHLY, CDR2 FYNNEI. The CDR3 has 13 amino acids. CDR3 bases: TGTGCCAGCAGTGGGGGAAAAGGATACGAGCAGTACTTC. Encoded protein: CASSGGKGYEQYF.

The V call is TRBV7-2, the J call TRBJ2-5; 9 nucleotides match TRBD2. This CDR3 has 16 residues. CDR1 and CDR2 from the germline V gene are SGHTA and FQGNSA. Trimming cost V 0 bases and J 2 bases; bases outside gene matches: 4. CDR3 nucleotides: TGTGCCAGCAGCTTAGCGGGGCGGGGGGGACAAGAGACCCAGTACTTC. Its protein is CASSLAGRGGQETQYF.

This clone turned up a few times. The chain is built from TRBV7-2 and TRBJ2-7, with D uncertain. The germline V gene encodes CDR1 SGHTA and CDR2 FQGNSA. CDR3 length equals 12 residues. V lost 5 bases and J 8 bases, leaving 13 bases between the germline ends. CDR3 protein: CASSPPGWQQYF. In DNA form, the CDR3 reads TGTGCCAGCAGCCCGCCAGGCTGGCAGCAGTACTTC. Full variable domain (remainder filled in from reference TRBV7-2 and TRBJ2-7): GAGVSQSPSNKVTEKGKDVELRCDPISGHTALYWYRQSLGQGLEFLIYFQGNSAPDKSGLPSDRFSAERTGGSVSTLTIQRTQQEDSAVYLCASSPPGWQQYFGPGTRLTVT.

With regard to this clone: Sequence at one end of the junction differs from germline and may be a read error. J is TRBJ1-5 and V is TRBV19; tentatively, D is TRBD1 (6 bases). The CDR3 spans 14 residues. From germline, CDR1 is LNHDA and CDR2 SQIVND (reference sequence). The CDR3 DNA follows: TGTGCCAGTAGCGGACAGCCTAGCGATCAGCCCCAGCATTTT. It yields the protein CASSGQPSDQPQHF.

The chain joins TRBV11-1 to TRBJ1-1; D might be TRBD1 (5 bases). Germline V gene data show CDR1 as SGHAT and CDR2 as FQDESV (reference sequence). The CDR3 covers 14 residues. V lost 6 bases to trimming and J lost 5 bases, with 16 bases between them. CDR3 protein: CASRGGRLGTEAFF. CDR3 nucleotides: TGTGCCAGCAGGGGGGGACGCCTAGGAACTGAAGCTTTCTTT. Combining the CDR3 with reference TRBV11-1 and TRBJ1-1 gives the whole variable domain EAEVAQSPRYKITEKSQAVAFWCDPISGHATLYWYRQILGQGPELLVQFQDESVVDDSQLPKDRFSAERLKGVDSTLKIQPAELGDSAMYLCASRGGRLGTEAFFGQGTRLTVV.

The V gene is TRBV28, the J gene TRBJ2-3; D might be TRBD1 (6 bases). Germline V lookup: CDR1 MDHEN, CDR2 SYDVKM. V dropped 2 bases and J dropped 5 bases, with 14 bases sitting between them. There are 15 residues in the CDR3. Here the CDR3 DNA reads TGTGCCAGCAGTTTAGGTGGGGGCCTGGAAGATACGCAGTATTTT. Encoded protein: CASSLGGGLEDTQYF.

As DNA, the CDR3 is TGCGCCAGCAGTCAATCGCCCAGGGCCCCCCTCCACTTT. This codes for CASSQSPRAPLHF. The gene calls are TRBV23-1 and TRBJ1-6; tentative D call: TRBD1 (5 bases). TRBV23-1 is an ORF, with its function uncertain. This CDR3 contains 13 residues. The V gene lost 0 bases and the J gene lost 13 bases, with 10 bases spanning the gap.

The chain combines TRBV29-1 with TRBJ2-1, with 7 bases fitting TRBD2. The CDR3 is made up of 12 amino acids. CDR1 is SQVTM, CDR2 ANQGSEA, per germline. With V trimmed by 7 bases and J by 7 bases, 7 bases remained unmatched. The CDR3 protein is CSGAAGWNEQFF. CDR3 DNA: TGCAGCGGAGCAGCGGGGTGGAATGAGCAGTTCTTC.

V is TRBV7-9 and J is TRBJ1-4; D gene unclear. The CDR3 extends over 14 amino acids. The V and J ends lost 5 bases and 3 bases respectively, with 10 bases between them. CDR1 is SEHNR and CDR2 is FQNEAQ in the germline V gene (reference sequence). The CDR3 nucleotides read TGTGCCAGCAGCCCGGGTCGGGCTAATGAAAAACTGTTTTTT. It encodes CASSPGRANEKLFF.

The V gene is TRBV10-3, the J gene TRBJ1-1, with 8 nucleotides matching TRBD1. The CDR3 totals 16 residues. With 6 bases clipped from V and 1 base from J, the junction kept 10 bases outside the gene matches. Germline CDR1 ENHRY, CDR2 SYGVKD. This chain's CDR3 is CAIRAATGARNTEAFF. CDR3 DNA sequence: TGTGCCATCAGGGCGGCGACAGGGGCGAGGAACACTGAAGCTTTCTTT.

The chain has TRBV11-2 and TRBJ1-1, with unresolved D. The CDR3 has 14 residues. V lost 2 bases and J lost 0, with 7 bases in between. In germline, CDR1 is SGHAT, CDR2 FQNNGV. CDR3 loop: CASSLTRLNTEAFF. CDR3 DNA: TGTGCCAGCAGCTTAACCCGATTGAACACTGAAGCTTTCTTT.

The chain has TRBV19 and TRBJ1-2; TRBD1 matches 8 bases. Germline V CDR1 and CDR2: LNHDA, SQIVND (reference sequence). V lost 4 bases to trimming and J lost 3 bases; unmatched junction nucleotides: 7. CDR3 length: 15 amino acids. This chain's CDR3 is CASSSSTGGDYGYTF. Written as DNA, the CDR3 is TGTGCCAGTAGTAGCTCCACAGGGGGAGACTATGGCTACACCTTC.

The chain uses TRBV5-4 and TRBJ1-2; D may be TRBD1 (6 bases). This CDR3 has 14 residues. With 4 bases removed from V and 4 bases from J, the gap between germline ends came to 14 bases. From germline, CDR1 is SGHNT and CDR2 YYREEE (reference sequence). The CDR3 sequence is CASSDQGKGYGYTF. The CDR3 DNA sequence: TGTGCCAGCAGCGATCAGGGGAAAGGCTATGGCTACACCTTC. Together with reference TRBV5-4 and TRBJ1-2, the CDR3 gives the full variable domain: ETGVTQSPTHLIKTRGQQVTLRCSSQSGHNTVSWYQQALGQGPQFIFQYYREEENGRGNFPPRFSGLQFPNYSSELNVNALELDDSALYLCASSDQGKGYGYTFGSGTRLTVV.

This chain uses TRBV7-5 with TRBJ2-2; whether TRBD1, the table's D call, matches the DNA was not checked. TRBV7-5 counts as a pseudogene. This CDR3 has 15 amino acids. The CDR3 sequence is CARSLVWQNTGELFF. The CDR3 DNA follows: TGTGCCAGAAGCTTAGTGTGGCAGAACACCGGGGAGCTGTTTTTT.

The chain is built from TRBV30 and TRBJ1-5; unclear D gene. Per the germline V gene, CDR1 is GTSNPN and CDR2 is SVGIG (reference sequence). V gave up 2 bases and J gave up 1 base, with 9 bases separating them. This CDR3 comprises 14 residues. This CDR3 is CAWSPGFSNQPQHF. The DNA for the CDR3 is TGTGCCTGGAGTCCCGGGTTCAGCAATCAGCCCCAGCATTTT.

The V and J genes are TRBV6-5 and TRBJ2-2; no firm D call. CDR3 length: 12 amino acids. V lost 6 bases and J lost 5, with 7 bases in between. Germline lookup yields CDR1 MNHEY and CDR2 SVGAGI. This CDR3 reads CASSRWTGELFF. CDR3 nucleotide sequence: TGTGCCAGCAGCCGATGGACCGGGGAGCTGTTTTTT.

The rearrangement links TRBV18 to TRBJ1-1; a weak D match, TRBD1 (5 bases). The CDR3 extends over 17 amino acids. Looked up from germline, CDR1 is KGHSH and CDR2 is LQKENI. V lost 3 bases and J 0 bases, leaving 17 bases between the germline ends. In DNA form, the CDR3 reads TGTGCCAGCTCACCGAGGGGTACCTCAGCAATGAACACTGAAGCTTTCTTT. It yields the protein CASSPRGTSAMNTEAFF.

The chain uses TRBV5-1 and TRBJ2-3; D might be TRBD1 (6 bases). With 3 bases removed from V and 2 bases from J, the gap between germline ends came to 19 bases. CDR1 and CDR2 (germline): SGHRS, YFSETQ. This CDR3 contains 17 residues. This CDR3 is CASSSPKQGKYTDTQYF. DNA of the CDR3: TGCGCCAGCAGCTCACCAAAACAGGGAAAGTACACAGATACGCAGTATTTT.

V is TRBV11-2 and J is TRBJ2-1, with 13 bases matching TRBD2. The CDR3 totals 15 residues. Looked up from germline, CDR1 is SGHAT and CDR2 is FQNNGV. V lost 5 bases to trimming and J lost 6 bases; unmatched junction nucleotides: 4. CDR3 in DNA: TGTGCCAGCAGCCAGGGGACTAGCGGGGCCAATGAGCAGTTCTTC. This encodes CASSQGTSGANEQFF.